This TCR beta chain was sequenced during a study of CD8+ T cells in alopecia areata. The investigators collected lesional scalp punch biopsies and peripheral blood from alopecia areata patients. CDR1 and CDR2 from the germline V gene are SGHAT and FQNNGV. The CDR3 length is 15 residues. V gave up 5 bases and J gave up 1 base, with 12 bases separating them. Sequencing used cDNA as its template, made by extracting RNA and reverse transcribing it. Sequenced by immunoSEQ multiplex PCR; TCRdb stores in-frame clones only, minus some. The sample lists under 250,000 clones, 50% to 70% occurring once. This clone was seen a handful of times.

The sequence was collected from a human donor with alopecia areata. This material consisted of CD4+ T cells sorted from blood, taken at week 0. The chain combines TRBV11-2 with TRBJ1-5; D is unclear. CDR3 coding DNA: TGTGCCAGCAGCCAACGGCCAGAGAGCAATCAGCCCCAGCATTTT. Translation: CASSQRPESNQPQHF.